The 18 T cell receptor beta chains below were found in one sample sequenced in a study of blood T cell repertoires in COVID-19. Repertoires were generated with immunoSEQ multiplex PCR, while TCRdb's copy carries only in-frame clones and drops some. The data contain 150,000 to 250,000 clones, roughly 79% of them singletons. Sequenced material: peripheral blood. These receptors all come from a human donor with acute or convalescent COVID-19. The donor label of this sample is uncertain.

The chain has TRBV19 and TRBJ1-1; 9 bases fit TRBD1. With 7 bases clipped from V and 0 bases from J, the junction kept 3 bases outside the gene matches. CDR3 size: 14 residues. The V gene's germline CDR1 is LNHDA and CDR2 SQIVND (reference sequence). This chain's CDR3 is CASKGQGLNTEAFF. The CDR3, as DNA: TGTGCCAGTAAGGGACAGGGCCTGAACACTGAAGCTTTCTTT.

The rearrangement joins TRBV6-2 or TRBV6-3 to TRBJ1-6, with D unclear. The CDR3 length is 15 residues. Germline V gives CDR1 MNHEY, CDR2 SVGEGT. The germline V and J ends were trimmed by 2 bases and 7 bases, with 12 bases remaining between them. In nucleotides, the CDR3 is TGTGCCAGCAGTTACCCAGGCCAAAGGAATTCACCCCTCCACTTT. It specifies CASSYPGQRNSPLHF.

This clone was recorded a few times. In nucleotides, the CDR3 is TGTGCCAGCAGCTTCCGACAGGGGGTGACGGACACTGAAGCTTTCTTT. It yields the protein CASSFRQGVTDTEAFF. The chain couples TRBV5-6 to TRBJ1-1; 9 nucleotides agree with TRBD1. The germline V gene encodes CDR1 SGHDT and CDR2 YYEEEE. This CDR3 comprises 16 residues. J lost 3 bases, V lost 2 bases, and 8 bases had no gene match.

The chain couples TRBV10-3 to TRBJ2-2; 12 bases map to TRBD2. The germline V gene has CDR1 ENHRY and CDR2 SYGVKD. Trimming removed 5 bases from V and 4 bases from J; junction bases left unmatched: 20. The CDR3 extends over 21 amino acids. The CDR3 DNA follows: TGTGCCATCAGTATTCATCAAGGTACCTCTAGCGGGAGGGCCCGCACCGGGGAGCTGTTTTTT. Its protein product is CAISIHQGTSSGRARTGELFF.

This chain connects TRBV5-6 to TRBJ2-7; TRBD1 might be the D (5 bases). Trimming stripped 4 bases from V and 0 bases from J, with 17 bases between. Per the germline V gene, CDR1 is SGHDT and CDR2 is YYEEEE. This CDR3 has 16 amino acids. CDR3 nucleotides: TGTGCCAGCAGCCCAATGGGGCTCCAGAGCTCCTACGAGCAGTACTTC. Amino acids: CASSPMGLQSSYEQYF.

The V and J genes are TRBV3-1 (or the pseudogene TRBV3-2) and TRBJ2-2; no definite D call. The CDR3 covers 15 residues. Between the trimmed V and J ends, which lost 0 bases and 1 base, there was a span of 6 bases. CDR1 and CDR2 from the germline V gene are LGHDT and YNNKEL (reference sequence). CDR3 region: CASSQDSGNTGELFF. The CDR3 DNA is TGTGCCAGCAGCCAAGATTCGGGGAACACCGGGGAGCTGTTTTTT.

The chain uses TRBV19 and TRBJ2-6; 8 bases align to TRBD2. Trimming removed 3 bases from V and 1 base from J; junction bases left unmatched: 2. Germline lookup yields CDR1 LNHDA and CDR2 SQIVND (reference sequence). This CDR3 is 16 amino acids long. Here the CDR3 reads CASSILAGSGANVLTF. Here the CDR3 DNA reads TGTGCCAGTAGTATTTTAGCGGGATCTGGGGCCAACGTCCTGACTTTC.

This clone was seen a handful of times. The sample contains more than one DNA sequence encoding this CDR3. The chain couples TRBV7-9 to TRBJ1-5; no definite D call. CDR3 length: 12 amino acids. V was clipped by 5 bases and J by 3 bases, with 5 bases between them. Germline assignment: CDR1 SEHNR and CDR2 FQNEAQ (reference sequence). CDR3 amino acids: CASSLPNQPQHF. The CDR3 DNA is TGTGCCAGCAGCCTCCCCAATCAGCCCCAGCATTTT. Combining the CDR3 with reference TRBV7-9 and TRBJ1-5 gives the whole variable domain DTGVSQNPRHKITKRGQNVTFRCDPISEHNRLYWYRQTLGQGPEFLTYFQNEAQLEKSRLLSDRFSAERPKGSFSTLEIQRTEQGDSAMYLCASSLPNQPQHFGDGTRLSIL.

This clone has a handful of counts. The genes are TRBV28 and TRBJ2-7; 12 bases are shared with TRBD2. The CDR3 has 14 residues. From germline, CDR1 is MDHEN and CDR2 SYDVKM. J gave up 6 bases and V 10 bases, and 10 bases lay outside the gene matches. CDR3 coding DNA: TGTGCCACCCTCTCCGGACTAGCGGGAATCGAGCAGTACTTC. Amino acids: CATLSGLAGIEQYF.

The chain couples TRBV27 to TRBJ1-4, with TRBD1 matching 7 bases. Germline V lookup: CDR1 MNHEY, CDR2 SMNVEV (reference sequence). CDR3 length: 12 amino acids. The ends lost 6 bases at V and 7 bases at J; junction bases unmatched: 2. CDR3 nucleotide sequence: TGTGCCAGCAGAAACAGGGGTGAAAAACTGTTTTTT. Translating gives CASRNRGEKLFF.

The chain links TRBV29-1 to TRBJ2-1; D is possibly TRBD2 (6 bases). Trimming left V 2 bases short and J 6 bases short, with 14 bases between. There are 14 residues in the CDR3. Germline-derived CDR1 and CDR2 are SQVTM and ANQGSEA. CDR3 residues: CSVETGRGTNEQFF. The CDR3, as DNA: TGCAGCGTTGAAACGGGGCGGGGAACCAATGAGCAGTTCTTC.

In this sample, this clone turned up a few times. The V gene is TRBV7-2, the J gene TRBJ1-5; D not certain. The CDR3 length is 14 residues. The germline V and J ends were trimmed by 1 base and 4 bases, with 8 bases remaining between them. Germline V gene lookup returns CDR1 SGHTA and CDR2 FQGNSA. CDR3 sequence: CASSLGRLNQPQHF. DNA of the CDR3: TGTGCCAGCAGCTTAGGGCGGTTAAATCAGCCCCAGCATTTT.

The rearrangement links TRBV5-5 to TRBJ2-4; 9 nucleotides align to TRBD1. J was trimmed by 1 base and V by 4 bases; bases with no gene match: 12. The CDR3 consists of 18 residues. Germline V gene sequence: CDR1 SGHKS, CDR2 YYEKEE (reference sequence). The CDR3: CASSTGQGGGVAKNIQYF. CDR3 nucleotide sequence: TGTGCCAGCAGCACGGGACAGGGAGGGGGTGTTGCCAAAAACATTCAGTACTTC.

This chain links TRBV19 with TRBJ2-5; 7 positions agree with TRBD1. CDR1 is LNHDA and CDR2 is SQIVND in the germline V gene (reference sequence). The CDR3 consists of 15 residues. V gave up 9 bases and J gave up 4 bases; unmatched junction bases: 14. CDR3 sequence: CARSRDSPTGETQYF. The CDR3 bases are TGTGCCAGGAGCCGGGACAGCCCGACGGGAGAGACCCAGTACTTC.

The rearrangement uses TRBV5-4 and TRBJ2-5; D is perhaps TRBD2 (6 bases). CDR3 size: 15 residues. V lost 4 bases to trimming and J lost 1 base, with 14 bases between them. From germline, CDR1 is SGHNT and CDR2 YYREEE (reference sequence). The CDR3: CASSPVGGLQETQYF. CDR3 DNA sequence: TGTGCCAGCAGCCCGGTGGGGGGACTCCAAGAGACCCAGTACTTC. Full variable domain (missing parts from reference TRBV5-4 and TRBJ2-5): ETGVTQSPTHLIKTRGQQVTLRCSSQSGHNTVSWYQQALGQGPQFIFQYYREEENGRGNFPPRFSGLQFPNYSSELNVNALELDDSALYLCASSPVGGLQETQYFGPGTRLLVL.

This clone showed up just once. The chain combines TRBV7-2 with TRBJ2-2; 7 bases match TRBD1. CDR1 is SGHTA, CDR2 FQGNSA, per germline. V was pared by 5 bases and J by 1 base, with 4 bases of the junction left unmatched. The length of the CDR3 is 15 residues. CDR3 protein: CASSPDRQNTGELFF. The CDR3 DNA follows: TGTGCCAGCAGCCCGGACAGGCAGAACACCGGGGAGCTGTTTTTT.

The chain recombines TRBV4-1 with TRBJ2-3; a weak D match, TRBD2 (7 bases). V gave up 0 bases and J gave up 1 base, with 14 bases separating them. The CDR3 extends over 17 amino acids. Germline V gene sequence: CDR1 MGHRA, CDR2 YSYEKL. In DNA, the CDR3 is TGCGCCAGCAGCCAAGAAGGGCGGGGGCGAGGCACAGATACGCAGTATTTT. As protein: CASSQEGRGRGTDTQYF.

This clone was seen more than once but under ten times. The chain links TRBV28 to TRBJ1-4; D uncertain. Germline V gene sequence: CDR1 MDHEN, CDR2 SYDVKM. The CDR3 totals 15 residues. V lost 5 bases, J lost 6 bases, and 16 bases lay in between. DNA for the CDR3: TGTGCCAGCAGTCCTGGTCAGGCTAACTATGAAAAACTGTTTTTT. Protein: CASSPGQANYEKLFF.